The 21 T cell receptor beta chains below all came from one sample that was sequenced in a study of shared clonotypes between healthy human individuals. Repertoires were generated with immunoSEQ multiplex PCR, while TCRdb's copy carries only in-frame clones and drops some. The data contain approximately 980,000 clones, over 75% of them singletons. Sequencing was performed on memory CD4+ T cells sorted from blood. Subset: CD45RA-negative fraction. Every receptor here comes from a young man in good health.

Concerning this clone itself: Within the sample, other DNA sequences also encode this same CDR3. The J gene is TRBJ2-2, the V gene TRBV15; D ambiguous. Trimming stripped 0 bases from V and 4 bases from J, with 3 bases between. The CDR3 spans 13 residues. Germline-derived CDR1 and CDR2 are LNHNV and YYDKDF (reference sequence). As DNA, the CDR3 is TGTGCCACCAGCAGAGATCGCACCGGGGAGCTGTTTTTT. Protein sequence: CATSRDRTGELFF.

This chain uses TRBV5-1 with TRBJ2-5, with a tentative D call TRBD2 (6 bases). The CDR3 has 17 amino acids. V was trimmed by 5 bases and J by 1 base, leaving 21 bases between them. Germline assignment: CDR1 SGHRS and CDR2 YFSETQ. The CDR3 protein is CASSPGGWGSLQETQYF. DNA of the CDR3: TGCGCCAGCAGTCCCGGAGGGTGGGGGAGCCTCCAAGAGACCCAGTACTTC.

The chain has TRBV19 and TRBJ1-5; tentative D call: TRBD1 (5 bases). The germline V gene has CDR1 LNHDA and CDR2 SQIVND (reference sequence). The CDR3 is 16 residues long. V was clipped by 0 bases and J by 4 bases, with 13 bases between them. CDR3 in amino acids: CASSIESGTSNQPQHF. The CDR3 DNA reads as TGTGCCAGTAGTATAGAGTCAGGGACTTCTAATCAGCCCCAGCATTTT.

This chain connects TRBV7-6 to TRBJ1-2, with D hard to call. In germline, CDR1 is SGHVS, CDR2 FNYEAQ. There are 9 residues in the CDR3. Trimming took 7 bases from V and 6 from J, leaving 3 bases between them. This CDR3 is CASTNGYTF. The CDR3, as DNA: TGTGCCAGCACTAATGGCTACACCTTC.

The V gene is TRBV6-5, the J gene TRBJ1-1; tentative D call: TRBD1 (6 bases). Germline CDR1 reads MNHEY; CDR2 reads SVGAGI. The CDR3 is 15 residues long. V was clipped by 7 bases and J by 0 bases, with 15 bases between them. CDR3 loop: CASIPVGGMNTEAFF. The CDR3 region has the DNA TGTGCCAGCATCCCCGTAGGGGGGATGAACACTGAAGCTTTCTTT.

This chain uses TRBV29-1 with TRBJ1-2, with 9 nucleotides matching TRBD1. Germline V gives CDR1 SQVTM, CDR2 ANQGSEA. With 7 bases clipped from V and 8 bases from J, the junction kept 8 bases outside the gene matches. The CDR3 has 12 amino acids. CDR3 sequence: CSDVDRGRGYTF. CDR3 DNA: TGCAGCGACGTGGACAGGGGAAGGGGCTACACCTTC.

The chain recombines TRBV28 with TRBJ1-5; TRBD1 might be the D (5 bases). Germline V gives CDR1 MDHEN, CDR2 SYDVKM. Trimming took off 6 bases at V and 2 bases at J, with 20 bases between the two ends. The CDR3 loop spans 17 amino acids. CDR3 coding DNA: TGTGCCAGCAGCAGTGTGGCAGGGTCTAAGGGCAATCAGCCCCAGCATTTT. It yields the protein CASSSVAGSKGNQPQHF. Complete variable domain (other parts from reference TRBV28 and TRBJ1-5): DVKVTQSSRYLVKRTGEKVFLECVQDMDHENMFWYRQDPGLGLRLIYFSYDVKMKEKGDIPEGYSVSREKKERFSLILESASTNQTSMYLCASSSVAGSKGNQPQHFGDGTRLSIL.

The chain carries TRBV4-1 and TRBJ2-5; 7 bases map to TRBD1. V lost 3 bases to trimming and J lost 3 bases; unmatched junction nucleotides: 7. Germline-derived CDR1 and CDR2 are MGHRA and YSYEKL. The CDR3 is 15 amino acids. The CDR3 loop is CASSHPDRVEETQYF. The CDR3, as DNA: TGCGCCAGCAGCCATCCCGACAGGGTTGAAGAGACCCAGTACTTC.

The chain carries TRBV5-6 and TRBJ2-5; D gene unclear. Germline loops: CDR1 SGHDT, CDR2 YYEEEE. The CDR3 has 14 residues. Trimming removed 1 base from V and 2 bases from J, with 9 bases in between. The CDR3 DNA is TGTGCCAGCAGCTTGCTTACTCTTCAAGAGACCCAGTACTTC. Its protein product is CASSLLTLQETQYF.

The table lists this clone with a few counts. The chain employs TRBV7-6 and TRBJ2-5; 9 positions agree with TRBD2. The CDR3 is 15 amino acids. Germline V gives CDR1 SGHVS, CDR2 FNYEAQ. Losses at the gene ends were 4 bases for V and 5 bases for J; bases not matched to a gene: 8. This chain's CDR3 is CASSYVAGERETQYF. The CDR3 region has the DNA TGTGCCAGCAGCTACGTAGCGGGGGAGCGGGAGACCCAGTACTTC.

The CDR3 reads CASSIRPGGANEKLFF. The CDR3 DNA reads TGTGCCAGCAGCATCCGCCCGGGTGGGGCTAATGAAAAACTGTTTTTT. This rearrangement joins TRBV13 to TRBJ1-4, with D hard to call. The V gene's germline CDR1 is PRHDT and CDR2 FYEKMQ (reference sequence). This CDR3 is 16 amino acids long. V lost 5 bases and J lost 3, with 16 bases in between.

The chain carries TRBV6-5 and TRBJ2-2; D tentatively fits TRBD1 or TRBD2 (5 bases each). The V gene lost 6 bases and the J gene lost 4 bases, with 12 bases spanning the gap. Germline V gives CDR1 MNHEY, CDR2 SVGAGI. The CDR3 runs 14 residues. CDR3 DNA sequence: TGTGCCAGCAGGAGAGGGGTTAGCACCGGGGAGCTGTTTTTT. The encoded protein is CASRRGVSTGELFF.

The chain employs TRBV25-1 and TRBJ1-5; 8 bases fit TRBD1. Trimming at V came to 6 bases and at J to 5 bases, leaving 6 bases not matched to a gene. In germline, CDR1 is MGHDK, CDR2 SYGVNS. The CDR3 is made up of 14 amino acids. CDR3 DNA: TGTGCCAGCAGACAGACAGGGGAGCATCAGCCCCAGCATTTT. It is translated as CASRQTGEHQPQHF.

This clone showed up just once. The chain couples TRBV5-1 to TRBJ2-7, with TRBD1 matching 7 bases. The junction had 7 bases not matched to a gene; V was cut back by 5 bases and J by 2 bases. CDR3 size: 14 residues. The germline V gene encodes CDR1 SGHRS and CDR2 YFSETQ. In DNA, the CDR3 is TGCGCCAGCAGTTCCGGGACAGCCGCCTACGAGCAGTACTTC. Translating gives CASSSGTAAYEQYF. The full variable domain, its missing parts supplied by reference TRBV5-1 and TRBJ2-7, is KAGVTQTPRYLIKTRGQQVTLSCSPISGHRSVSWYQQTPGQGLQFLFEYFSETQRNKGNFPGRFSGRQFSNSRSEMNVSTLELGDSALYLCASSSGTAAYEQYFGPGTRLTVT.

This clone has only one observation. This sequence joins TRBV10-3 and TRBJ1-1; D call uncertain. V gave up 7 bases and J gave up 1 base, with 10 bases separating them. This CDR3 is built from 13 residues. Germline-derived CDR1 and CDR2 are ENHRY and SYGVKD. The DNA of the CDR3 is TGTGCCATCAAAATCCAGGCGAACACTGAAGCTTTCTTT. This codes for CAIKIQANTEAFF.

This chain joins TRBV19 and TRBJ1-1; D gene unclear. The CDR3 is made up of 16 amino acids. Trimming shortened V by 0 bases and J by 2 bases, and 13 bases separated the two germline ends. The germline CDR1 and CDR2 sequences are LNHDA and SQIVND (reference sequence). CDR3 bases: TGTGCCAGTAGTATAGATGGTACTACCCCTAACACTGAAGCTTTCTTT. This gives the protein CASSIDGTTPNTEAFF. Combining the CDR3 with reference TRBV19 and TRBJ1-1 gives the whole variable domain DGGITQSPKYLFRKEGQNVTLSCEQNLNHDAMYWYRQDPGQGLRLIYYSQIVNDFQKGDIAEGYSVSREKKESFPLTVTSAQKNPTAFYLCASSIDGTTPNTEAFFGQGTRLTVV.

Comment on this clone: Sequence at one end of the junction differs from germline and may be a read error. CDR3 in DNA: TGTGCTAGCAGCTTAAAGGCGGGGACTGAAGCTTTCTTT. Amino acid sequence: CASSLKAGTEAFF. The chain uses TRBV7-7 and TRBJ1-1; D is unclear. CDR3 length: 13 residues. In germline, CDR1 is SSHAT, CDR2 FNYEAQ (reference sequence).

The CDR3 nucleotides are TGCGCCAGCAACGGGGACAGAGTTACCGGGGAGCTGTTTTTT. It is translated as CASNGDRVTGELFF. This rearrangement joins TRBV5-1 to TRBJ2-2; 7 bases are shared with TRBD1. Per the germline V gene, CDR1 is SGHRS and CDR2 is YFSETQ. The trim removed 6 bases at V and 5 bases at J, leaving 7 bases unmatched. This CDR3 is 14 amino acids long.

The chain links TRBV7-3 to TRBJ2-5, with 7 bases identical to TRBD1. Germline V gives CDR1 SGHTA, CDR2 FQGTGA. The V and J ends lost 5 bases and 12 bases, in that order; junction bases with no gene match: 12. This CDR3 contains 13 residues. Here the CDR3 DNA reads TGTGCCAGCAGCGGAGACCGGGACAGCCCTAAGTACTTC. This translates into CASSGDRDSPKYF.

The chain employs TRBV6-1 and TRBJ2-3; D possibly matches TRBD1 or TRBD2 (5 bases each). In germline, CDR1 is MNHNS, CDR2 SASEGT. The CDR3 contains 12 residues. CDR3 nucleotides: TGTGTCATAAGGGGAGACACAGATACGCAGTATTTT. Protein: CVIRGDTDTQYF.

This clone has a handful of counts. This chain joins TRBV5-4 and TRBJ2-5, with D unclear. The CDR3 sequence is 14 residues long. Germline CDR1 reads SGHNT; CDR2 reads YYREEE (reference sequence). V was shortened by 4 bases and J by 2 bases, with 12 bases between the two germline ends. The DNA of the CDR3 is TGTGCCAGCAGCCAAGCAATTAGTCAAGAGACCCAGTACTTC. Translated, it gives CASSQAISQETQYF.